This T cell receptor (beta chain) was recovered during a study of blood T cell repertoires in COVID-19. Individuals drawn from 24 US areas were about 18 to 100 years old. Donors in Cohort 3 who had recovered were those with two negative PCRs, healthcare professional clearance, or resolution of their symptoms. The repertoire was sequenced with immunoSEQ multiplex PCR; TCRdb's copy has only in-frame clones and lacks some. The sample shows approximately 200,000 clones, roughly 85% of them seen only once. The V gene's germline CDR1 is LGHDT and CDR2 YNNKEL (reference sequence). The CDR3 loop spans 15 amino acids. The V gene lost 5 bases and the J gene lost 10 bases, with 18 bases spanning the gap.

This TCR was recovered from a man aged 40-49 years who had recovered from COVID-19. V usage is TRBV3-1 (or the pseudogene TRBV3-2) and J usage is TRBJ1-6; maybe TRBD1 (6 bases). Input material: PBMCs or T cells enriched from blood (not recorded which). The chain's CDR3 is CASSNSGTIDSPLHF. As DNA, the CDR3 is TGTGCCAGCAGCAACTCGGGGACAATTGACTCACCCCTCCACTTT.